This T cell receptor (beta chain) was identified during a study of spatial heterogeneity in lung cancer. Study-wide context: Samples were donated by 72 untreated early-stage non-small cell lung cancer patients. General study findings and limits: At tumor resection, ubiquitous expanded TCRs were detected in blood more often than later.

This clonotype was seen once. Its matching antigen is unknown. Time point given: blood at routine non-recurrence follow-up after resection. Frozen PBMC, nontumor lung or tumor provided whole RNA, which was sequenced unsorted. From germline, CDR1 is MNHEY and CDR2 SVGAGI. The CDR3 has 16 residues. V lost 2 bases to trimming and J lost 1 base, with 14 bases between them. Each CDR3 protein is one row after TCRdb ran MiXCR on the 5' RACE reads. The sample lists around 45,000 distinct CDR3 sequences; under 25% were seen once. The chain combines TRBV6-5 with TRBJ1-1, with D possibly being TRBD1 (6 bases). This specimen was PBMCs, taken at follow-up. This clonotype was sampled from a female donor with early-stage non-small cell lung cancer. CDR3 nucleotide sequence: TGTGCCAGCAGTTACGGACTACCAGGGGCGAACACTGAAGCTTTCTTT. Its translation is CASSYGLPGANTEAFF.